The rows below give T cell receptor beta chains drawn from one sample of a study of blood T cell repertoires in COVID-19. Generated by immunoSEQ multiplex PCR, the TCRdb table keeps only in-frame clones and is missing some. Of about 160,000 clones detected, roughly 90% appear once; the ten largest clones hold just under 4%. The sequencing sample was made of peripheral blood. These TCRs come from a woman between 55 and 75 years old who had recovered from COVID-19. The conserved cysteine and the conserved F or W are not part of the CDR3 here.

TRBJ2-5,TRBV13,ASSSSGRGNQETQY
TRBJ2-5,TRBV3-1/TRBV3-2,ASYFSGSGGYQETQY
TRBJ2-3,TRBV19,ASELAGARGQY
TRBJ1-2,TRBV28,ASSGGGADPYGYT
TRBJ2-7,TRBV11-3,ASSFEDSYEQY
TRBJ2-7,TRBV7-7,ASSPGTGEVNEQY
TRBJ1-1,TRBV7-8,ASSSPPGAPNTEAF
TRBJ1-4,TRBV19,ASSIRREKLF
TRBJ1-3,TRBV9,ASSADSSGNTIY
TRBJ2-2,TRBV5-1,ASSIGGTGTGELF
TRBJ2-3,TRBV5-5,ASSLDRGLSTDTQY
TRBJ1-1,TRBV4-1,ASSQGQGAVTEAF
TRBJ1-5,TRBV4-1,ASSQDLLGGGDQPQH
TRBJ2-1,TRBV7-3,ASSLTGEPYNEQF
TRBJ2-1,TRBV24-1,ATSDRLTGQANEQF
TRBJ2-7,TRBV6-6,AVTQDYEQY
TRBJ1-5,TRBV5-1,ASSEYSNQPQH
TRBJ2-7,TRBV5-1,ASSSSGNYEQY
TRBJ2-1,TRBV24-1,ATSVLGRGGDNNEQF
TRBJ1-5,TRBV7-2,ASSFAGGFNQPQH
TRBJ2-1,TRBV28,ASSPPAAGVLPYNEQF
TRBJ2-2,TRBV3-1/TRBV3-2,ASRPGQGLNTGELF
TRBJ2-2,TRBV5-6,ASSLEREGNTGELF
TRBJ1-2,TRBV5-1,ASSSNRGVNGYT
TRBJ1-1,TRBV7-9,ASSLSTGGSTF
TRBJ2-6,TRBV28,ASSLITSGAWGANVLT
TRBJ1-2,TRBV2,ASKIGQGNYGYT
TRBJ2-7,TRBV4-2,ASSQDIRTASGLSSYEQY
TRBJ2-5,TRBV5-1,ASSQGTSGAVRRETQY
TRBJ2-3,TRBV27,ASSSIAGGSTDTQY
TRBJ2-7,TRBV19,ASSKTGISYEQY
TRBJ1-6,TRBV5-1,ASSVTTPRGSPLH
TRBJ2-7,TRBV4-1,ASSQVSAGGYEQY
TRBJ2-1,TRBV7-9,ASSLGWASNEQF
TRBJ2-6,TRBV2,ASRQTVTRSGANVLT
TRBJ2-2,TRBV3-1/TRBV3-2,ASSQEVGGNTGELF
TRBJ2-7,TRBV19,ASSPGGGAAYEQY
TRBJ1-5,TRBV2,ASSGSNPDQPQH
TRBJ2-3,TRBV28,ASSSGQATDTQY
TRBJ2-3,TRBV19,ASSAPLTSGGTDTQY
TRBJ1-1,TRBV2,ASSEASSYTEAF
TRBJ2-1,TRBV4-2,ASSLRTGRSYNEQF
TRBJ1-6,TRBV5-1,ASSATGGRNSPLH
TRBJ2-5,TRBV7-9,ATRREAGAETQY
TRBJ1-1,TRBV2,ASTGAANTEAF
TRBJ1-1,TRBV7-3,ASSLMGQGNTEAF
TRBJ1-6,TRBV4-2,ASSQDRDSYNSPLH
TRBJ2-1,TRBV19,ATHSGTGRFIINEQF
TRBJ2-3,TRBV5-1,ASSEAGGPRDTQY